This entry lists 11 T cell receptor beta chains sequenced from one sample in a study of CD8 T cells in Susac syndrome. RNA in amounts of about 0.45 to 1 ug was reverse transcribed with random hexamers. TCRdb redid the calling of the immunoSEQ multiplex PCR reads with MiXCR, one entry per CDR3 protein. The sample shows roughly 200,000 distinct CDR3 sequences, about 94% of them seen only once. Sequencing used CD4+ T cells from PBMCs. These TCRs come from a human donor in good health.

This clonotype was recorded only once. The chain uses TRBV12-3 or TRBV12-4 and TRBJ2-4; 8 bases are a match to TRBD1. V trimming: 5 bases; J trimming: 5 bases; junction bases outside the gene matches: 11. The CDR3 spans 16 residues. The CDR3 here is CASSPNLGTGENIQYF. The CDR3 nucleotides are TGTGCCAGCAGTCCTAACCTCGGGACAGGCGAAAACATTCAGTACTTC.

The gene calls are TRBV7-2 and TRBJ2-7; D perhaps matches TRBD2 (6 bases). CDR3 size: 15 residues. V dropped 1 base and J dropped 7 bases, with 17 bases sitting between them. Germline V gene data show CDR1 as SGHTA and CDR2 as FQGNSA. In DNA form, the CDR3 reads TGTGCCAGCAGCTTAGGTTTGACGGGAGTTGGTGAGCAGTACTTC. It specifies CASSLGLTGVGEQYF.

V and J are TRBV29-1 and TRBJ2-3; D tentatively reads TRBD1 or TRBD2 (5 bases each). Deletions cut 0 bases from V and 5 bases from J, with 15 bases between. CDR3 length: 15 amino acids. CDR1 is SQVTM and CDR2 is ANQGSEA in the germline V gene. CDR3 in DNA: TGCAGCGTTGAAGATCCGGGACGCGAGGGAGATACGCAGTATTTT. Translating gives CSVEDPGREGDTQYF.

J is TRBJ1-1 and V is TRBV6-2 or TRBV6-3; TRBD1 is a possible D gene (6 bases). The CDR3 contains 12 residues. V lost 4 bases to trimming and J lost 6 bases, with 9 bases between them. The germline V gene encodes CDR1 MNHEY and CDR2 SVGEGT. The CDR3 DNA is TGTGCCAGCAGTTCCAGGGGTGCTGAAGCTTTCTTT. Amino acid sequence: CASSSRGAEAFF.

The J gene is TRBJ2-1, the V gene TRBV20-1; 9 bases map to TRBD2. The V gene's germline CDR1 is DFQATT and CDR2 SNEGSKA (reference sequence). Losses at the gene ends were 0 bases for V and 7 bases for J; bases not matched to a gene: 4. The CDR3 runs to 14 residues. The CDR3 DNA sequence: TGCAGTGCTAGAGAGAGGACTAGCGCTAATGAGCAGTTCTTC. Protein sequence: CSARERTSANEQFF.

J is TRBJ2-7 and V is TRBV6-2 or TRBV6-3, with TRBD2 matching 9 bases. This CDR3 has 13 amino acids. The V segment lost 6 bases and the J segment 2 bases; nucleotides outside the gene matches: 2. CDR1 and CDR2 (germline): MNHEY, SVGEGT. CDR3 sequence (DNA): TGTGCCAGCAGGCCTAGCGGGACCTACGAGCAGTACTTC. It yields the protein CASRPSGTYEQYF.

The chain employs TRBV7-9 and TRBJ2-6; D call uncertain. Germline-derived CDR1 and CDR2 are SEHNR and FQNEAQ (reference sequence). CDR3 length: 16 amino acids. V lost 5 bases and J lost 0, with 11 bases in between. CDR3 residues: CASSAGLISGANVLTF. CDR3 DNA sequence: TGTGCCAGCAGCGCCGGCCTTATCTCTGGGGCCAACGTCCTGACTTTC.

The chain uses TRBV30 and TRBJ1-1; D may be TRBD1 (5 bases). The CDR3 contains 11 residues. The V end was cut by 2 bases, the J end by 8 bases, with 9 bases between. Germline CDR1 reads GTSNPN; CDR2 reads SVGIG (reference sequence). The chain's CDR3 is CAWSWTNEAFF. CDR3 bases: TGTGCCTGGAGTTGGACAAACGAAGCTTTCTTT. The full variable domain, with the rest looked up from reference TRBV30 and TRBJ1-1, is SQTIHQWPATLVQPVGSPLSLECTVEGTSNPNLYWYRQAAGRGLQLLFYSVGIGQISSEVPQNLSASRPQDRQFILSSKKLLLSDSGFYLCAWSWTNEAFFGQGTRLTVV.

CDR3 sequence (DNA): TGCAGTGCTAGAGGGGGGGAGGTGGCGAACACTGAAGCTTTCTTT. As protein: CSARGGEVANTEAFF. The rearrangement uses TRBV20-1 and TRBJ1-1; the D gene is possibly TRBD1 (5 bases). CDR3 length: 15 amino acids. CDR1 and CDR2 (germline): DFQATT, SNEGSKA (reference sequence). The V and J ends lost 1 base and 1 base respectively, with 13 bases between them.

The V gene is TRBV7-2, the J gene TRBJ2-3; 8 positions match TRBD2. Germline V gene data show CDR1 as SGHTA and CDR2 as FQGNSA. The length of the CDR3 is 16 residues. Unmatched junction bases numbered 13, after V lost 5 bases and J lost 6 bases. This CDR3 is CASSPVGGRSPDTQYF. Here the CDR3 DNA reads TGTGCCAGCAGCCCAGTCGGCGGGAGGTCCCCCGATACGCAGTATTTT. Combining the CDR3 with reference TRBV7-2 and TRBJ2-3 gives the whole variable domain GAGVSQSPSNKVTEKGKDVELRCDPISGHTALYWYRQSLGQGLEFLIYFQGNSAPDKSGLPSDRFSAERTGGSVSTLTIQRTQQEDSAVYLCASSPVGGRSPDTQYFGPGTRLTVL.

The V call is TRBV20-1, the J call TRBJ2-1, with D possibly TRBD2 on 6 matching bases. The V gene lost 5 bases and the J gene lost 7 bases, with 21 bases spanning the gap. The CDR3 is 15 amino acids. Germline-derived CDR1 and CDR2 are DFQATT and SNEGSKA (reference sequence). CDR3 DNA sequence: TGCAGTGCTCATGCTCGGGGCGGGAAAAGGAATGAGCAGTTCTTC. Translating it yields CSAHARGGKRNEQFF.